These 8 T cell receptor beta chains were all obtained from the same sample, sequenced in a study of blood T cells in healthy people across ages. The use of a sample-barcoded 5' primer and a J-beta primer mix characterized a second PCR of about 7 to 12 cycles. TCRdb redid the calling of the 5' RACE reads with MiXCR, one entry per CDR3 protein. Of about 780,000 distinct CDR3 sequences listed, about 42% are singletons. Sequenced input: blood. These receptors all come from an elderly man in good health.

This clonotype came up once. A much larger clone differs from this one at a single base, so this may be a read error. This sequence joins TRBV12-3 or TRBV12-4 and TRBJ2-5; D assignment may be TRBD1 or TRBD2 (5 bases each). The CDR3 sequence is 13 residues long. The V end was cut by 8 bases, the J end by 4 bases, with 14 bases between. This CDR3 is CASLRGERETQYF. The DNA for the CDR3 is TGTGCCAGCTTACGAGGGGAAAGAGAGACCCAGTACTTC.

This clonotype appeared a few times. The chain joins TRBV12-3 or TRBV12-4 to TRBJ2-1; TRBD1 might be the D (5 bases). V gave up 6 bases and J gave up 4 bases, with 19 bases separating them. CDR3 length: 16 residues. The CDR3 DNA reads TGTGCCAGCAGCTCATATGGAAGGGGTGGATACAATGAGCAGTTCTTC. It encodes CASSSYGRGGYNEQFF.

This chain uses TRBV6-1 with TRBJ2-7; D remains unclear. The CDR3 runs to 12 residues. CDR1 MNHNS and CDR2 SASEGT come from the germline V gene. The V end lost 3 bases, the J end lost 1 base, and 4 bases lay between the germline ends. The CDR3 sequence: CASSEPSYEQYF. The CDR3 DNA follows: TGTGCCAGCAGTGAGCCTTCCTACGAGCAGTACTTC.

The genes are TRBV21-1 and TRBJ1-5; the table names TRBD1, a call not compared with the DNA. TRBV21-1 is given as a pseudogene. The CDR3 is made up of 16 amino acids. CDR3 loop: CASSSPGGRSNQPQHF. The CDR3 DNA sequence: TGTGCCAGCAGTTCCCCTGGGGGAAGGAGCAATCAGCCCCAGCATTTT.

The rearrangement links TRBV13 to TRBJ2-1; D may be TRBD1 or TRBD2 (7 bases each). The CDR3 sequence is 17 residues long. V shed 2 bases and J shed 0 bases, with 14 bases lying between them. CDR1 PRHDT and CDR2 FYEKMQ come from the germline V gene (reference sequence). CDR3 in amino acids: CASSLKRDSFSYNEQFF. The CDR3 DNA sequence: TGTGCCAGCAGCTTAAAGCGGGACAGTTTCTCCTACAATGAGCAGTTCTTC.

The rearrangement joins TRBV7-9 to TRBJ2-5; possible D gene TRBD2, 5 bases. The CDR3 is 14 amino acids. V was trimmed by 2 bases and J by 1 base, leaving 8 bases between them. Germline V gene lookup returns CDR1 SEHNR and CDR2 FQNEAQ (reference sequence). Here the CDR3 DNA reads TGTGCCAGCAGCTTAAATAGCGCCCAAGAGACCCAGTACTTC. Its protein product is CASSLNSAQETQYF.

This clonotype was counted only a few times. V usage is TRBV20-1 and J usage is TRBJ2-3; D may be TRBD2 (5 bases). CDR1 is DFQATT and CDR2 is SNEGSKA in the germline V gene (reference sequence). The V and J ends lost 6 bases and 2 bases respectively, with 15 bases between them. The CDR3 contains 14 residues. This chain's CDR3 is CSATSGEITDTQYF. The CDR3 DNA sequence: TGCAGTGCCACCAGCGGAGAAATCACAGATACGCAGTATTTT.

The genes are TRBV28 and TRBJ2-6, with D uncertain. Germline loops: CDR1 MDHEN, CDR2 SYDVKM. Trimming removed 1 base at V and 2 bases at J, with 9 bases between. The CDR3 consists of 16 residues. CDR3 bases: TGTGCCAGCAGTTTATCTACGGGCGCTGGGGCCAACGTCCTGACTTTC. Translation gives CASSLSTGAGANVLTF.